These 17 T cell receptor beta chains were all obtained from the same sample, sequenced in a study of identical twins. Using its own MiXCR run on the 5' RACE reads, TCRdb lists one record per CDR3 protein. This table holds 1,800,000 or so distinct CDR3 sequences, under 35% found once. Material: cord blood. The receptors were gathered from a newborn girl in good health.

The rearrangement links TRBV10-2 to TRBJ2-3; 8 nucleotides line up with TRBD2. The CDR3 runs 17 residues. V gave up 0 bases and J gave up 2 bases; unmatched junction bases: 7. The germline CDR1 and CDR2 sequences are WSHSY and SAAADI. CDR3 loop: CASSESKAGAITDTQYF. CDR3 DNA sequence: TGCGCCAGCAGTGAGTCGAAAGCGGGGGCCATCACAGATACGCAGTATTTT.

This clonotype was seen a few times. The chain carries TRBV6-1 and TRBJ2-3; 7 bases are a match to TRBD1. Germline V CDR1 and CDR2: MNHNS, SASEGT. After removal of 4 bases from V and 3 bases from J, the junction contained 7 bases not matched to a gene. The CDR3 has 15 residues. The DNA for the CDR3 is TGTGCCAGCAGTGCCCAGACAGGGAGAACAGATACGCAGTATTTT. Its translation: CASSAQTGRTDTQYF.

The V call is TRBV6-6, the J call TRBJ2-5; 9 bases fit TRBD2. Germline V CDR1 and CDR2: MNHNY, SVGAGI (reference sequence). This CDR3 region has 14 residues. Germline trimming cut 7 bases from V and 5 bases from J; bases unmatched to any gene: 8. The CDR3 here is CASKRAGGQETQYF. The DNA of the CDR3 is TGTGCCAGCAAACGAGCGGGAGGTCAGGAGACCCAGTACTTC.

About this clonotype itself: Compared with germline, one end of the junction differs, possibly owing to a read error. V is TRBV9 and J is TRBJ2-4; TRBD1 agrees at 8 bases. This CDR3 spans 15 amino acids. Germline values: CDR1 SGDLS, CDR2 YYNGEE. The CDR3 reads CASSPTGEAKNIRYF. In DNA form, the CDR3 reads TGTGCCAGCAGCCCGACAGGGGAGGCCAAAAACATTCGGTACTTC.

This clonotype was observed a handful of times. The V and J genes are TRBV2 and TRBJ2-6, with D hard to call. V was shortened by 6 bases and J by 0 bases, with 21 bases between the two germline ends. The CDR3 is 19 residues long. Germline CDR1 reads SNHLY; CDR2 reads FYNNEI. The CDR3 region is CASSERTPAVNSGANVLTF. The CDR3 DNA reads as TGTGCCAGCAGCGAACGAACCCCTGCTGTCAACTCTGGGGCCAACGTCCTGACTTTC.

CDR3 sequence reads: CASSITSSAYNEQFF. The CDR3 DNA reads as TGTGCCAGCAGTATCACTAGCTCCGCCTACAATGAGCAGTTCTTC. The chain links TRBV12-3 or TRBV12-4 to TRBJ2-1, with a possible D match to TRBD2 (6 bases). The CDR3 spans 15 residues. The germline V and J ends were trimmed by 5 bases and 2 bases, with 13 bases remaining between them.

This clonotype was seen ten or more times. This chain links TRBV20-1 with TRBJ2-1, with D unclear. With 5 bases removed from V and 7 bases from J, the gap between germline ends came to 18 bases. This CDR3 spans 14 amino acids. Germline values: CDR1 DFQATT, CDR2 SNEGSKA (reference sequence). The CDR3 DNA reads TGCAGTGCTGTTAGGAGTGGTGGCTATAATGAGCAGTTCTTC. Translating gives CSAVRSGGYNEQFF.

The rearrangement links TRBV20-1 to TRBJ2-4, with D perhaps being TRBD1 or TRBD2 (5 bases each). The V gene lost 3 bases and the J gene lost 0 bases, with 36 bases spanning the gap. The germline V gene encodes CDR1 DFQATT and CDR2 SNEGSKA (reference sequence). The CDR3 is 23 amino acids. The CDR3 DNA follows: TGCAGTGCTAGGAACCCGGTTCGCTTGAGCCCTGGGGGAGAACCTCTAGCCAAAAACATTCAGTACTTC. This sequence encodes CSARNPVRLSPGGEPLAKNIQYF.

For this clonotype: One end of the junction fails to match germline, which may point to a read error. The genes are TRBV29-1 and TRBJ1-1; 11 bases map to TRBD1. Germline lookup yields CDR1 SQVTM and CDR2 ANQGSEA. This CDR3 spans 13 amino acids. The CDR3 DNA sequence: TGCAGCGTCCCACCATGGACAGGGGGCCAAGCTTCCTTT. Its protein product is CSVPPWTGGQASF.

To note about this clonotype: This clone may be a read error of a much larger clone one base away. The gene calls are TRBV5-1 and TRBJ2-5; TRBD2 matches 7 bases. The CDR3 runs to 15 residues. Germline V gives CDR1 SGHRS, CDR2 YFSETQ. V shed 1 base, J shed 11 bases, and the junction held 14 bases outside the gene matches. The CDR3 region is CASSLWGGTYNEQYF. The CDR3 DNA reads as TGCGCCAGCAGCTTGTGGGGGGGTACCTACAATGAGCAGTACTTC.

This chain joins TRBV11-2 and TRBJ1-6; tentative D call: TRBD1 (6 bases). Germline V gene sequence: CDR1 SGHAT, CDR2 FQNNGV. CDR3 length: 14 amino acids. V was clipped by 3 bases and J by 5 bases, with 8 bases between them. The CDR3, as DNA: TGTGCCAGCAGCTTGGGGGGGCATAATTCACCCCTCCACTTT. This translates into CASSLGGHNSPLHF.

Comments on this clonotype: Just one base apart from a much larger clone, this may be a read error. V usage is TRBV12-3 or TRBV12-4 and J usage is TRBJ2-7, with D possibly being TRBD2 (5 bases). The CDR3 runs 14 residues. Trimming removed 3 bases from V and 2 bases from J, with 11 bases in between. CDR3 sequence (DNA): TGTGCCAGCAGTTTCGGACTCAGCCCCTACGAGCAGTACTTC. Translating it yields CASSFGLSPYEQYF.

V is TRBV20-1 and J is TRBJ2-1; 11 bases are a match to TRBD2. CDR3 length equals 16 residues. V was pared by 3 bases and J by 7 bases, with 11 bases of the junction left unmatched. Germline CDR1 DFQATT, CDR2 SNEGSKA (reference sequence). CDR3 loop: CSARVIAGGQWNEQFF. CDR3 sequence (DNA): TGCAGTGCTAGGGTGATAGCGGGGGGGCAATGGAATGAGCAGTTCTTC.

This clonotype was recorded at least ten times. The rearrangement joins TRBV25-1 to TRBJ2-3; D uncertain. The germline gives CDR1 MGHDK, CDR2 SYGVNS. This CDR3 spans 10 amino acids. With 3 bases removed from V and 7 bases from J, the gap between germline ends came to 2 bases. CDR3 coding DNA: TGTGCCAGCAGTGACAATACGCAGTATTTT. Translated: CASSDNTQYF. The full variable domain, with the rest looked up from reference TRBV25-1 and TRBJ2-3, is EADIYQTPRYLVIGTGKKITLECSQTMGHDKMYWYQQDPGMELHLIHYSYGVNSTEKGDLSSESTVSRIRTEHFPLTLESARPSHTSQYLCASSDNTQYFGPGTRLTVL.

This clonotype was counted ten times or more. Sequence at one end of the junction differs from germline and may be a read error. The CDR3 DNA reads as TGCGCCAGCAGCTTGGGACAAAATTCACCCCTCCACTTT. This encodes CASSLGQNSPLHF. The rearrangement joins TRBV5-6 to TRBJ1-6; D is possibly TRBD1 (6 bases). CDR1 and CDR2 from the germline V gene are SGHDT and YYEEEE. This CDR3 spans 13 amino acids.

This clonotype was detected only a few times. V and J are TRBV12-3 or TRBV12-4 and TRBJ2-7, with no clear D. This CDR3 is built from 13 residues. V lost 7 bases and J lost 4, with 14 bases in between. CDR3 in DNA: TGTGCCAGCACCTTTGGTATGGGTTACGAGCAGTACTTC. The encoded protein is CASTFGMGYEQYF.

This clonotype came up a few times. The V call is TRBV28, the J call TRBJ2-7; unclear D gene. Looked up from germline, CDR1 is MDHEN and CDR2 is SYDVKM. The CDR3 covers 12 residues. V lost 10 bases, J lost 7 bases, and 17 bases lay in between. This chain's CDR3 is CATARWSWEQYF. As DNA, the CDR3 is TGTGCCACGGCCAGATGGTCGTGGGAGCAGTACTTC.